This entry lists 8 T cell receptor beta chains sequenced from one sample in a study of blood T cell repertoires in COVID-19. The assay was immunoSEQ multiplex PCR, and TCRdb's table has in-frame clones only and misses some. Here the sample spans around 190,000 clones, around four fifths being singletons. The sample was peripheral blood. Receptors were obtained from a woman between 70 and 85 years old with COVID-19, enrolled during active disease.

V and J are TRBV29-1 and TRBJ2-7, with 7 positions matching TRBD1. With V trimmed by 6 bases and J by 4 bases, 3 bases remained unmatched. This CDR3 is 11 amino acids long. Germline CDR1 reads SQVTM; CDR2 reads ANQGSEA. CDR3 amino acids: CSVSRGYEQYF. CDR3 coding DNA: TGCAGCGTGAGCAGGGGGTACGAGCAGTACTTC.

This clone has a handful of counts. The V call is TRBV7-3, the J call TRBJ2-1, with 8 bases fitting TRBD1. Germline V gene sequence: CDR1 SGHTA, CDR2 FQGTGA. The CDR3 consists of 13 residues. The ends lost 4 bases at V and 5 bases at J; junction bases unmatched: 1. DNA for the CDR3: TGTGCCAGCAGCTCGGACAGGGACAATGAGCAGTTCTTC. Its protein product is CASSSDRDNEQFF.

The J gene is TRBJ2-3, the V gene TRBV24-1; 7 positions agree with TRBD2. Germline loops: CDR1 KGHDR, CDR2 SFDVKD. With V trimmed by 9 bases and J by 4 bases, 3 bases remained unmatched. The CDR3 loop spans 12 amino acids. CDR3: CATGGGPDTQYF. The CDR3 DNA sequence: TGTGCCACCGGGGGAGGGCCAGATACGCAGTATTTT.

There are a few counts of this clone. This sequence joins TRBV5-4 and TRBJ2-2; unclear D gene. The CDR3 has 13 residues. Trimming stripped 2 bases from V and 3 bases from J, with 5 bases between. From germline, CDR1 is SGHNT and CDR2 YYREEE (reference sequence). CDR3 protein: CASSLHDTGELFF. Written as DNA, the CDR3 is TGTGCCAGCAGCTTACACGACACCGGGGAGCTGTTTTTT.

The chain couples TRBV18 to TRBJ1-6, with TRBD1 as a possible D gene (6 bases). The CDR3 length is 14 residues. V shed 6 bases and J shed 5 bases, with 11 bases lying between them. Germline CDR1 KGHSH, CDR2 LQKENI. The CDR3 spells CASSMDSHNSPLHF. As DNA, the CDR3 is TGTGCCAGCTCTATGGACAGTCATAATTCACCCCTCCACTTT.

The rearrangement links TRBV19 to TRBJ2-1; weak D call: TRBD2 (6 bases). Between the trimmed V and J ends, which lost 1 base and 0 bases, there was a span of 16 bases. Germline lookup yields CDR1 LNHDA and CDR2 SQIVND (reference sequence). The CDR3 spans 18 residues. DNA for the CDR3: TGTGCCAGTAGTATAGGTGGGGGACTTCGATCCTCCTACAATGAGCAGTTCTTC. Protein sequence: CASSIGGGLRSSYNEQFF.

CDR3 region: CASSLSGTSGRAADTQYF. DNA for the CDR3: TGTGCCAGCAGCCTTTCCGGGACTAGCGGGAGGGCAGCAGATACGCAGTATTTT. The chain employs TRBV28 and TRBJ2-3; 16 bases are shared with TRBD2. The CDR3 has 18 amino acids. Trimming at V came to 6 bases and at J to 4 bases, leaving 10 bases not matched to a gene. CDR1 is MDHEN, CDR2 SYDVKM, per germline.

This clone showed up just a few times. V and J are TRBV2 and TRBJ1-2; 8 bases match TRBD1. CDR1 and CDR2 (germline): SNHLY, FYNNEI. The trim removed 6 bases at V and 5 bases at J, leaving 5 bases unmatched. The CDR3 has 13 amino acids. CDR3: CASSPDRGYGYTF. CDR3 DNA sequence: TGTGCCAGCAGCCCAGACAGGGGTTATGGCTACACCTTC.